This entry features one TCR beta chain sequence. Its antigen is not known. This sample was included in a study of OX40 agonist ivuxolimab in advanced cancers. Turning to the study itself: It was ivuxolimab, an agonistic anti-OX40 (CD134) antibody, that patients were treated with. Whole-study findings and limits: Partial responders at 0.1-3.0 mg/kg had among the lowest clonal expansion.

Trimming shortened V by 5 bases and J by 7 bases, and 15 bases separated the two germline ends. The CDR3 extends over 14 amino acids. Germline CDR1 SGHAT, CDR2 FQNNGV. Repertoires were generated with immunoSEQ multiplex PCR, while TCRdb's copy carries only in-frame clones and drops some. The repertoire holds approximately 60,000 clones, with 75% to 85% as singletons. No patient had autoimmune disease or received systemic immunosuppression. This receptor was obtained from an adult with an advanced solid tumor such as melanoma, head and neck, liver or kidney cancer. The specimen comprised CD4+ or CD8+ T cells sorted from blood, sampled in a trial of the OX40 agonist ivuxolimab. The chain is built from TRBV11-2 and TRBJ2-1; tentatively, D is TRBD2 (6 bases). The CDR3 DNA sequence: TGTGCCAGCAGCCTCCGGAGGGCCGGAAATGAGCAGTTCTTC. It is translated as CASSLRRAGNEQFF.